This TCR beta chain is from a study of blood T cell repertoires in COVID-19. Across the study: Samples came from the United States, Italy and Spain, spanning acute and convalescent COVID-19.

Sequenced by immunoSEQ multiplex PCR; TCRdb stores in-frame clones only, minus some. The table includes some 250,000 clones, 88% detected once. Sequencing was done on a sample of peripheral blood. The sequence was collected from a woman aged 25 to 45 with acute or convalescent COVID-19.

CDR3 protein: CAWQHGLARSTDTQYF. As DNA, the CDR3 is TGTGCCTGGCAGCACGGACTAGCGAGGAGCACAGATACGCAGTATTTT. V and J are TRBV30 and TRBJ2-3; TRBD2 matches at 9 bases. The V gene end was trimmed by 5 bases and the J gene end by 0 bases; junction bases not matched to a gene: 9. There are 16 residues in the CDR3. Per germline, CDR1 GTSNPN and CDR2 SVGIG (reference sequence).